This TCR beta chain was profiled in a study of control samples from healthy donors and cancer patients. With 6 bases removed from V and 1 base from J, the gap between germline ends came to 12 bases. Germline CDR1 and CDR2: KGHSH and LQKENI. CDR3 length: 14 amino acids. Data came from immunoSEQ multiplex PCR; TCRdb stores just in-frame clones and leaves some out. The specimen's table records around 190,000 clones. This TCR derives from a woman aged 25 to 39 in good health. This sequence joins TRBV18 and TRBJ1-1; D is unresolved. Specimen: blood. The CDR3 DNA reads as TGTGCCAGCTCGACTTCCCGGGGGAACACTGAAGCTTTCTTT. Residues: CASSTSRGNTEAFF.